Below, 8 T cell receptor beta chains from the same sample are listed, as sequenced in a study of T cell responses to AZD1222 COVID-19 vaccine (dated by TCRdb to the early 2020s). Sample time point, as interpreted from the label and publication: baseline before first vaccination. Receptors were amplified or captured by the immunoSEQ multiplex PCR assay. TCRdb holds this immuneACCESS table with in-frame rearrangements only. Some clones are missing; in checked studies, unresolved V genes explain under half, and the rest has no known cause. For this sample there are about 100,000 clones; 70% to 90% appear just once. The ten largest clones take up 5% to 6.5% of the sample. The sequenced sample was peripheral blood, obtained on day 0 of AZD1222 vaccination. All receptors come from an adult in good health.

This clone appeared a single time. The chain carries TRBV7-9 and TRBJ1-5, with D maybe TRBD1 (6 bases). Per the germline V gene, CDR1 is SEHNR and CDR2 is FQNEAQ (reference sequence). The ends were cut back, 5 bases at V and 8 bases at J, with 16 bases in the middle. The length of the CDR3 is 14 residues. DNA for the CDR3: TGTGCCAGCAGCCGAACAGGGTACCGAGAGCCCCAGCATTTT. Protein: CASSRTGYREPQHF.

This sequence joins TRBV3-1 (or the pseudogene TRBV3-2) and TRBJ1-2; the D is unclear. The CDR3 has 13 residues. Germline loops: CDR1 LGHDT, CDR2 YNNKEL (reference sequence). The ends were cut back, 4 bases at V and 7 bases at J, with 13 bases in the middle. The DNA of the CDR3 is TGTGCCAGCAGCCCCAGAGCAACACTTGGCTACACCTTC. It translates to CASSPRATLGYTF.

The rearrangement uses TRBV11-3 and TRBJ2-2; no firm D call. Germline V gene lookup returns CDR1 SGHNT and CDR2 YENEEA. V lost 5 bases to trimming and J lost 7 bases, with 8 bases between them. This CDR3 spans 12 amino acids. CDR3 amino acids: CASSKPLGELFF. Here the CDR3 DNA reads TGTGCCAGCAGCAAACCCCTCGGGGAGCTGTTTTTT.

The gene calls are TRBV6-1 and TRBJ1-5; 9 bases align to TRBD1. V shed 1 base and J 0 bases; nucleotides not matched to a gene: 7. The germline V gene has CDR1 MNHNS and CDR2 SASEGT. The CDR3 totals 18 residues. The CDR3 DNA reads as TGTGCCAGCAGTGAAGAACAGGGGGCCGGACGTAGCAATCAGCCCCAGCATTTT. Encoded protein: CASSEEQGAGRSNQPQHF.

The chain links TRBV5-8 to TRBJ2-6, with 7 bases identical to TRBD1. The germline CDR1 and CDR2 sequences are SGHTS and YDEGEE. The CDR3 has 18 residues. The V and J ends lost 4 bases and 0 bases, in that order; junction bases with no gene match: 10. The CDR3 region has the DNA TGTGCCAGCAGCCTCCAGGGGGAGTTACGCTCTGGGGCCAACGTCCTGACTTTC. It specifies CASSLQGELRSGANVLTF.

The V call is TRBV5-4, the J call TRBJ1-5; D might be TRBD1 (5 bases). Germline CDR1 and CDR2: SGHNT and YYREEE (reference sequence). CDR3 length: 13 amino acids. The V gene lost 1 base and the J gene lost 6 bases, with 8 bases spanning the gap. CDR3 amino acids: CASSLRGTQPQHF. In DNA, the CDR3 is TGTGCCAGCAGCTTGCGGGGGACTCAGCCCCAGCATTTT.

This sequence joins TRBV30 and TRBJ2-2; 7 bases match TRBD1. The V segment lost 0 bases and the J segment 6 bases; nucleotides outside the gene matches: 4. Germline-derived CDR1 and CDR2 are GTSNPN and SVGIG (reference sequence). The CDR3 sequence is 14 residues long. The CDR3 sequence is CAWSVTQGAGELFF. The DNA of the CDR3 is TGTGCCTGGAGTGTAACGCAGGGGGCCGGGGAGCTGTTTTTT.

The chain couples TRBV7-2 to TRBJ2-7; D unclear. This CDR3 spans 12 amino acids. Trimming cost V 3 bases and J 7 bases, with 10 bases left between them. Germline values: CDR1 SGHTA, CDR2 FQGNSA. In DNA, the CDR3 is TGTGCCAGCAGCTTCCCTTGGCAGGAGCAGTACTTC. It specifies CASSFPWQEQYF. Variable domain in full (rest from reference TRBV7-2 and TRBJ2-7): GAGVSQSPSNKVTEKGKDVELRCDPISGHTALYWYRQSLGQGLEFLIYFQGNSAPDKSGLPSDRFSAERTGGSVSTLTIQRTQQEDSAVYLCASSFPWQEQYFGPGTRLTVT.